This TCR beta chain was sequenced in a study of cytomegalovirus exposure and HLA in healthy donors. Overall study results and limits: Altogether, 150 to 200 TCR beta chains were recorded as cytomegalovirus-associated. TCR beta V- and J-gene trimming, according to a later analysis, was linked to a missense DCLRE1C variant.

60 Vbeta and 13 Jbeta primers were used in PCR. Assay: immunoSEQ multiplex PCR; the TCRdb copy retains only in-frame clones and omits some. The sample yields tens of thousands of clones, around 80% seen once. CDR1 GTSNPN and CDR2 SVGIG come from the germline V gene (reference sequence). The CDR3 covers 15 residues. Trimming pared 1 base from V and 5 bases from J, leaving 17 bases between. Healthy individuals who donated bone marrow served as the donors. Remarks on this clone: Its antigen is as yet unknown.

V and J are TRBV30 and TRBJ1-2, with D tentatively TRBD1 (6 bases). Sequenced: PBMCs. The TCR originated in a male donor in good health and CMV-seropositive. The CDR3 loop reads CAWSARATGLYGYTF. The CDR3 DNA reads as TGTGCCTGGAGTGCTCGGGCGACAGGCTTATATGGCTACACCTTC.